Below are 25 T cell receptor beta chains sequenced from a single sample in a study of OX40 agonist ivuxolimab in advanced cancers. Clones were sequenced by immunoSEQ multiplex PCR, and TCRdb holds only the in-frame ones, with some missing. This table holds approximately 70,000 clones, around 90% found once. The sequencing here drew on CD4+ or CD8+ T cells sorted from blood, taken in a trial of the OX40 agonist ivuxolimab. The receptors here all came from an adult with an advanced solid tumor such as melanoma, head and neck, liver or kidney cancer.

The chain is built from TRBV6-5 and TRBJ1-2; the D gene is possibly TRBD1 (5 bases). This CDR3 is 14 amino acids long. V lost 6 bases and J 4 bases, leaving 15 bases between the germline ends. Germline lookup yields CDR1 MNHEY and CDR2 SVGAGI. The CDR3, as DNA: TGTGCCAGCAGCTGGTCCAGGGAGGTCTATGGCTACACCTTC. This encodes CASSWSREVYGYTF.

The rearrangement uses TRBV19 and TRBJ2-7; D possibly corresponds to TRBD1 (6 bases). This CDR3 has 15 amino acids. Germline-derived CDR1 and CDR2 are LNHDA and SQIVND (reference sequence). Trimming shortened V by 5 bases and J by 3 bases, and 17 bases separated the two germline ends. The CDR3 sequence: CASSPGQLMGYEQYF. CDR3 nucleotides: TGTGCCAGTAGTCCCGGACAGTTGATGGGCTACGAGCAGTACTTC.

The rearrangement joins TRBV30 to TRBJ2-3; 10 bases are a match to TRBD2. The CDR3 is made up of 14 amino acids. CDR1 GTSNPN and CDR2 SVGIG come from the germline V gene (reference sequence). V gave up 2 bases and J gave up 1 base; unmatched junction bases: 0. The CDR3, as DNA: TGTGCCTGGAGTACTAGCGGGGGCACAGATACGCAGTATTTT. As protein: CAWSTSGGTDTQYF.

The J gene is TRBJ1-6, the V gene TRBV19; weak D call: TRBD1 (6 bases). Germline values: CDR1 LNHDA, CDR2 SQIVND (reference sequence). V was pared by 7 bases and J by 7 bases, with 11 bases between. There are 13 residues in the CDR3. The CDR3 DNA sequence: TGTGCCAGTAAGCAACAGGGAAATTCACCCCTCCACTTT. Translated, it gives CASKQQGNSPLHF.

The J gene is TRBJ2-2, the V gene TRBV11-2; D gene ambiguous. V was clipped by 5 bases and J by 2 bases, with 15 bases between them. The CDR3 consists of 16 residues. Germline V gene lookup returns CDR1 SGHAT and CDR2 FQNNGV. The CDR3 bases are TGTGCCAGCAGCCCTGCAGCCTCTAGAAACACCGGGGAGCTGTTTTTT. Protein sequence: CASSPAASRNTGELFF.

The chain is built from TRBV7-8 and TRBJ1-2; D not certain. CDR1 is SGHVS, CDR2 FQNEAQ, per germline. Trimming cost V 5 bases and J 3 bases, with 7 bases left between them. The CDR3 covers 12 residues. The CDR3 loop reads CASSGRDYGYTF. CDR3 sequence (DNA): TGTGCCAGCAGCGGGCGGGACTATGGCTACACCTTC.

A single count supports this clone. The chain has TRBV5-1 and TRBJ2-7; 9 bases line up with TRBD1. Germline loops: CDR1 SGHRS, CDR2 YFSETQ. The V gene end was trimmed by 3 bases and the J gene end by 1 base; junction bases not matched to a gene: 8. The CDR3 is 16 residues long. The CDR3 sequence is CASSSTGQGPSYEQYF. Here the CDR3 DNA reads TGCGCCAGCAGCTCGACCGGACAGGGGCCTTCCTACGAGCAGTACTTC.

CDR3 sequence: CASSPRLLGQGEETQYF. The CDR3 DNA follows: TGTGCCAGCTCACCCCGCCTACTCGGTCAGGGAGAAGAGACCCAGTACTTC. This chain joins TRBV18 and TRBJ2-5; tentatively, D is TRBD1 or TRBD2 (5 bases each). Trimming stripped 3 bases from V and 3 bases from J, with 20 bases between. The CDR3 length is 17 residues. Per germline, CDR1 KGHSH and CDR2 LQKENI. The full variable domain, its missing parts supplied by reference TRBV18 and TRBJ2-5, is NAGVMQNPRHLVRRRGQEARLRCSPMKGHSHVYWYRQLPEEGLKFMVYLQKENIIDESGMPKERFSAEFPKEGPSILRIQQVVRGDSAAYFCASSPRLLGQGEETQYFGPGTRLLVL.

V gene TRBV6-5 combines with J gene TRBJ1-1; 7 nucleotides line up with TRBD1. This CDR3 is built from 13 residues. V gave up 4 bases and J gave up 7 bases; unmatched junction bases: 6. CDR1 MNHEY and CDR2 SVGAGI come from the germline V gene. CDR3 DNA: TGTGCCAGCAGTTTGGGAGGGGGCGGTGAAGCTTTCTTT. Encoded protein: CASSLGGGGEAFF.

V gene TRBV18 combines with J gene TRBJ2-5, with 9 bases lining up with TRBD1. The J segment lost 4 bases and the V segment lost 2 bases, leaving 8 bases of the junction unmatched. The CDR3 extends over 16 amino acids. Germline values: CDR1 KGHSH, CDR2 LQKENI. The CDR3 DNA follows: TGTGCCAGCTCACCAGGAGCGGGACAGGGAGGAGAGACCCAGTACTTC. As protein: CASSPGAGQGGETQYF.

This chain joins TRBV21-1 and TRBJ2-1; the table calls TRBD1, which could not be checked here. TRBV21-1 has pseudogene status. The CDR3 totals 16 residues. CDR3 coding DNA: TGTGCCAGCAGCCCTCGGACAGGAGCTAAATACAATGAGCAGTTCTTC. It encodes CASSPRTGAKYNEQFF.

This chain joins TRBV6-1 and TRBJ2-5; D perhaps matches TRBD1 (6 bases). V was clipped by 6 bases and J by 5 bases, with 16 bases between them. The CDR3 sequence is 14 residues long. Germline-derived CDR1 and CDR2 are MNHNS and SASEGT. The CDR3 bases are TGTGCCAGCAGGGACAGTCCTCCCGGGGAGACCCAGTACTTC. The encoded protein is CASRDSPPGETQYF.

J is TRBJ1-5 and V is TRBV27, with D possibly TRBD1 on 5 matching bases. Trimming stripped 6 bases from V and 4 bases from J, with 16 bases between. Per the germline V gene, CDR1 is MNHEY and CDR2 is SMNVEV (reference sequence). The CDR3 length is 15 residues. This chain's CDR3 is CASRGLGTLNQPQHF. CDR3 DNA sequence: TGTGCCAGCAGGGGGCTTGGGACCCTAAATCAGCCCCAGCATTTT.

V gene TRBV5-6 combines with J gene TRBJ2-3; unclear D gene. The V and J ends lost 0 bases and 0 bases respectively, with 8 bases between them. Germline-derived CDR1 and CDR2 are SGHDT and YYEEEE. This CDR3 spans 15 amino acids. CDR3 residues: CASSLGLPSTDTQYF. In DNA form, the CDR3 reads TGTGCCAGCAGCTTGGGCCTCCCTAGCACAGATACGCAGTATTTT.

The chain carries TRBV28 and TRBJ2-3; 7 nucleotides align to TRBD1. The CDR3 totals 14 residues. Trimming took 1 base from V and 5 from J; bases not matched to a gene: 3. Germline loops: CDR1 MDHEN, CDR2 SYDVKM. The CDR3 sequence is CASSLSAGGDTQYF. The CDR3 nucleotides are TGTGCCAGCAGTTTATCGGCAGGGGGAGATACGCAGTATTTT.

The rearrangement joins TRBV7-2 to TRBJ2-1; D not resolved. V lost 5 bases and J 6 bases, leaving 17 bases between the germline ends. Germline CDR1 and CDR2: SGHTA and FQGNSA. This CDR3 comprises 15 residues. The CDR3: CASSINWRSGNEQFF. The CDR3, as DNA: TGTGCCAGCAGCATCAATTGGCGTTCGGGCAATGAGCAGTTCTTC. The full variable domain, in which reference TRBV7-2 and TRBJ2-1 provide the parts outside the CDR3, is GAGVSQSPSNKVTEKGKDVELRCDPISGHTALYWYRQSLGQGLEFLIYFQGNSAPDKSGLPSDRFSAERTGGSVSTLTIQRTQQEDSAVYLCASSINWRSGNEQFFGPGTRLTVL.

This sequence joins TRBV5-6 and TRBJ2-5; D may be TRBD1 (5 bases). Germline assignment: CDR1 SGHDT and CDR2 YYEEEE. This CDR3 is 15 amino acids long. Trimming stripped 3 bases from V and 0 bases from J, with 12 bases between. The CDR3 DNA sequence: TGTGCCAGCAGCTCCTTGACAGTAGACCAAGAGACCCAGTACTTC. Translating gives CASSSLTVDQETQYF.

The CDR3 sequence: CASSPLAGLEETQYF. The CDR3 DNA reads as TGCGCCAGCAGCCCACTAGCGGGATTGGAAGAGACCCAGTACTTC. This chain uses TRBV5-1 with TRBJ2-5, with TRBD2 identical over 10 bases. This CDR3 is built from 15 residues. V trimming: 4 bases; J trimming: 3 bases; junction bases outside the gene matches: 6. Germline V gene sequence: CDR1 SGHRS, CDR2 YFSETQ.

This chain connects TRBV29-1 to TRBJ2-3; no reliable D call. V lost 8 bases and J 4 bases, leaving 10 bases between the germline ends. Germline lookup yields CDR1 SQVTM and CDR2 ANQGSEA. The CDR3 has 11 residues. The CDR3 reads CSIKDSDTQYF. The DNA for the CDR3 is TGCAGCATCAAGGATTCAGATACGCAGTATTTT.

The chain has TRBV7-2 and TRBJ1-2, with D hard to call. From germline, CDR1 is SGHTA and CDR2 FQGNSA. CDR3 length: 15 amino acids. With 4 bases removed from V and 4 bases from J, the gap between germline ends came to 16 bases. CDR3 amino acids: CASSSSRGFGYGYTF. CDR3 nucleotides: TGTGCCAGCAGCTCCAGTCGGGGTTTCGGCTATGGCTACACCTTC.

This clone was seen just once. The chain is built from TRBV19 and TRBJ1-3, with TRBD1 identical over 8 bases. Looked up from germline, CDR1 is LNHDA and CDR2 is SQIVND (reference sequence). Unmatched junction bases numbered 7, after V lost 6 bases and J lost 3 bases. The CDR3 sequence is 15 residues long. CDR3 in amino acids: CASSRQGRFGNTIYF. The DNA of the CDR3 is TGTGCCAGTAGCCGACAGGGGAGGTTTGGAAACACCATATATTTT. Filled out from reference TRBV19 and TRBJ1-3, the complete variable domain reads DGGITQSPKYLFRKEGQNVTLSCEQNLNHDAMYWYRQDPGQGLRLIYYSQIVNDFQKGDIAEGYSVSREKKESFPLTVTSAQKNPTAFYLCASSRQGRFGNTIYFGEGSWLTVV.

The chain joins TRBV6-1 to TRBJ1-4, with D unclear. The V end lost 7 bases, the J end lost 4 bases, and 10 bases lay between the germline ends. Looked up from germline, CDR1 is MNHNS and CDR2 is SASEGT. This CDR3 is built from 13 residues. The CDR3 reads CASMRDLNEKLFF. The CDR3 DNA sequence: TGTGCCAGCATGAGGGATCTTAATGAAAAACTGTTTTTT.

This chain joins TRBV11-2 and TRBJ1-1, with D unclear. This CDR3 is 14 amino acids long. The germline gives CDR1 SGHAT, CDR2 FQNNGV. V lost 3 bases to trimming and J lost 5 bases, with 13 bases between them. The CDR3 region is CASSFQVVGTEAFF. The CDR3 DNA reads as TGTGCCAGCAGCTTCCAGGTAGTGGGTACTGAAGCTTTCTTT.

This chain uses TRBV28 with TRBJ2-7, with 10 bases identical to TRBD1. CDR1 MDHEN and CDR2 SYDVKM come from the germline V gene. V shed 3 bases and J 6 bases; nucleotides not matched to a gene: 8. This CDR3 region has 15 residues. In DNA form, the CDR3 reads TGTGCCAGCAGTTTTCCCGGGACAGGGGTAGGCGAGCAGTACTTC. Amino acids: CASSFPGTGVGEQYF.

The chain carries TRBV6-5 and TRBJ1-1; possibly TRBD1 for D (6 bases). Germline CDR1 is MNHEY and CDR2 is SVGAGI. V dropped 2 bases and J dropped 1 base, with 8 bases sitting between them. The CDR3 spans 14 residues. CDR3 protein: CASSYGTRNTEAFF. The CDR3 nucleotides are TGTGCCAGCAGTTACGGGACACGGAACACTGAAGCTTTCTTT.